This passage covers 9 T cell receptor beta chains from one sample sequenced in a study of spatial heterogeneity in lung cancer. TCRdb independently ran MiXCR on the 5' RACE reads; one entry per CDR3 protein. The sample has some 25,000 distinct CDR3 sequences, roughly 4.5% seen once. Specified time point: sample taken at primary tumor resection. In each case, whole RNA from tumor, nontumor lung or frozen PBMC was sequenced unsorted. This specimen was PBMCs, taken at surgery. The receptors originated from a male donor with early-stage non-small cell lung cancer.

This clonotype turned up a few times. The chain couples TRBV5-4 to TRBJ2-2; unclear D gene. Deletions cut 1 base from V and 0 bases from J, with 7 bases between. The CDR3 spans 15 residues. Germline V CDR1 and CDR2: SGHNT, YYREEE (reference sequence). The CDR3 reads CASSLTGSNTGELFF. The CDR3 DNA reads TGTGCCAGCAGCTTGACTGGGTCGAACACCGGGGAGCTGTTTTTT. The complete variable domain, with remaining parts taken from reference TRBV5-4 and TRBJ2-2, reads ETGVTQSPTHLIKTRGQQVTLRCSSQSGHNTVSWYQQALGQGPQFIFQYYREEENGRGNFPPRFSGLQFPNYSSELNVNALELDDSALYLCASSLTGSNTGELFFGEGSRLTVL.

This clonotype is judged medium-sized (0.01 to 0.1%). The rearrangement uses TRBV2 and TRBJ2-6; possibly TRBD2 for D (5 bases). V lost 2 bases, J lost 1 base, and 6 bases lay in between. Germline values: CDR1 SNHLY, CDR2 FYNNEI. The CDR3 spans 15 residues. The CDR3 reads CASSESGSGANVLTF. Here the CDR3 DNA reads TGTGCCAGCAGTGAAAGCGGTTCTGGGGCCAACGTCCTGACTTTC.

This clonotype has a count of ten or more. This sequence joins TRBV27 and TRBJ2-5, with TRBD1 matching over 9 bases. Per germline, CDR1 MNHEY and CDR2 SMNVEV (reference sequence). V trimming: 7 bases; J trimming: 5 bases; junction bases outside the gene matches: 11. The CDR3 totals 15 residues. The CDR3 coding sequence is TGTGCCAGCAATCCGGGACAGGGTGTCGGGGAGACCCAGTACTTC. It translates to CASNPGQGVGETQYF.

The chain joins TRBV7-2 to TRBJ1-2; TRBD1 might be the D (5 bases). V shed 4 bases and J shed 4 bases, with 13 bases lying between them. The CDR3 contains 14 residues. CDR1 and CDR2 (germline): SGHTA, FQGNSA. Written as DNA, the CDR3 is TGTGCCAGCAGCTCCAGGGACCGTTCCTATGGCTACACCTTC. Translated: CASSSRDRSYGYTF.

This chain links TRBV7-9 with TRBJ2-1, with TRBD2 identical over 11 bases. This CDR3 spans 15 amino acids. J was trimmed by 4 bases and V by 2 bases; bases with no gene match: 1. The V gene's germline CDR1 is SEHNR and CDR2 FQNEAQ (reference sequence). The CDR3 sequence is CASSLLAGGYNEQFF. CDR3 sequence (DNA): TGTGCCAGCAGCTTACTAGCGGGGGGATACAATGAGCAGTTCTTC.

The chain uses TRBV18 and TRBJ2-7, with a possible D match to TRBD2 (5 bases). CDR1 and CDR2 (germline): KGHSH, LQKENI. V was cut by 8 bases and J by 3 bases, with 17 bases left in between. The CDR3 extends over 14 amino acids. The CDR3 DNA reads TGTGCCAGCGCAACCGGGGTGACCGGCTACGAGCAGTACTTC. It yields the protein CASATGVTGYEQYF.

The rearrangement uses TRBV29-1 and TRBJ2-2; D unclear. Germline loops: CDR1 SQVTM, CDR2 ANQGSEA. The CDR3 loop spans 14 amino acids. V was shortened by 1 base and J by 8 bases, with 14 bases between the two germline ends. For the CDR3, the DNA is TGCAGCGTTGAAGGGAAAGGCACCGGAGGGGAGCTGTTTTTT. Translation gives CSVEGKGTGGELFF.

At least ten counts were recorded for this clonotype. The rearrangement joins TRBV5-4 to TRBJ2-7, with D perhaps given as TRBD1 or TRBD2 (5 bases each). The CDR3 is 13 residues long. Trimming took 4 bases from V and 6 from J, leaving 14 bases between them. CDR1 and CDR2 from the germline V gene are SGHNT and YYREEE (reference sequence). For the CDR3, the DNA is TGTGCCAGCAGCGTGGGACGGAGCCTCGAGCAGTACTTC. Protein: CASSVGRSLEQYF.

This clonotype was counted many times. This chain connects TRBV30 to TRBJ2-3; D gene uncertain. The CDR3 contains 12 residues. Between the trimmed V and J ends, which lost 0 bases and 1 base, there was a span of 2 bases. Germline V CDR1 and CDR2: GTSNPN, SVGIG (reference sequence). CDR3 residues: CAWSVGTDTQYF. CDR3 sequence (DNA): TGTGCCTGGAGTGTTGGCACAGATACGCAGTATTTT.